This TCR beta chain was recovered during a study of cytomegalovirus exposure and HLA in healthy donors. This clone has more than one count but fewer than ten. Germline V gives CDR1 SQVTM, CDR2 ANQGSEA. The CDR3 is 15 amino acids. V was cut by 5 bases and J by 0 bases, with 17 bases left in between. In the PCR, 60 Vbeta and 13 Jbeta primers were used. Only in-frame clones appear in the TCRdb table, and some are missing; sequencing was by immunoSEQ multiplex PCR. This sample yields 95,000 to 120,000 clones, of which over 60% are seen a single time; roughly 8.3% belongs to the top ten. This chain links TRBV29-1 with TRBJ2-7; D is unclear. The source material was PBMCs. This TCR came from a man aged 18 to 35 in good health and CMV-seropositive. The CDR3 is CSVKREWSGSYEQYF. The CDR3, as DNA: TGCAGCGTTAAGCGAGAGTGGTCGGGCTCCTACGAGCAGTACTTC.